The 11 T cell receptor beta chains in this list originate from one sample, sequenced in a study of shared clonotypes between healthy human individuals. Generated by immunoSEQ multiplex PCR, the TCRdb table keeps only in-frame clones and is missing some. Counted here are 780,000 or so clones, 72% occurring once; the ten biggest clones make up more than 1.5%. Sequenced input: memory CD4+ T cells sorted from blood. Noted subset: CD45RA-negative fraction. Receptor source: a woman aged 25-40 years in good health.

A single count supports this clone. The V call is TRBV11-2, the J call TRBJ2-7, with D perhaps TRBD2 (6 bases). The V end lost 5 bases, the J end lost 9 bases, and 26 bases lay between the germline ends. There are 16 residues in the CDR3. The germline V gene has CDR1 SGHAT and CDR2 FQNNGV. The CDR3 coding sequence is TGTGCCAGCAGCCCATTTGAAGCGGGCAGATCTAACTCGCAGTACTTC. This sequence encodes CASSPFEAGRSNSQYF. The full variable domain, with the rest looked up from reference TRBV11-2 and TRBJ2-7, is EAGVAQSPRYKIIEKRQSVAFWCNPISGHATLYWYQQILGQGPKLLIQFQNNGVVDDSQLPKDRFSAERLKGVDSTLKIQPAKLEDSAVYLCASSPFEAGRSNSQYFGPGTRLTVT.

The rearrangement links TRBV18 to TRBJ2-7; D might be TRBD2 (6 bases). V lost 5 bases and J lost 3, with 11 bases in between. The CDR3 consists of 13 residues. Germline CDR1 and CDR2: KGHSH and LQKENI. Written as DNA, the CDR3 is TGTGCCAGCTCAAGCGGGTCCGACTACGAGCAGTACTTC. It translates to CASSSGSDYEQYF.

This clone was found a few times. This chain links TRBV19 with TRBJ2-2; no reliable D call. The germline V and J ends were trimmed by 5 bases and 5 bases, with 9 bases remaining between them. The CDR3 totals 13 residues. In germline, CDR1 is LNHDA, CDR2 SQIVND (reference sequence). CDR3 coding DNA: TGTGCCAGTAGTCCCCTGGTAACCGGGGAGCTGTTTTTT. It is translated as CASSPLVTGELFF.

This rearrangement joins TRBV9 to TRBJ2-1, with TRBD2 matching 7 bases. Per germline, CDR1 SGDLS and CDR2 YYNGEE. V lost 0 bases to trimming and J lost 3 bases; unmatched junction nucleotides: 6. The CDR3 contains 16 residues. CDR3 protein: CASSVDIREGYNEQFF. The CDR3 DNA reads as TGTGCCAGCAGCGTAGATATAAGGGAGGGCTACAATGAGCAGTTCTTC.

A note on this clone: The sample carries other DNA sequences with the same CDR3. The chain employs TRBV5-1 and TRBJ2-1; 9 nucleotides match TRBD2. Germline-derived CDR1 and CDR2 are SGHRS and YFSETQ. V shed 0 bases and J 7 bases; nucleotides not matched to a gene: 5. The CDR3 loop spans 15 amino acids. The CDR3 DNA sequence: TGCGCCAGCAGCTTGGTGGCGGGAGGGGAGAATGAGCAGTTCTTC. This gives the protein CASSLVAGGENEQFF.

The V and J genes are TRBV30 and TRBJ1-2, with unresolved D. V was pared by 1 base and J by 8 bases, with 11 bases between. Per germline, CDR1 GTSNPN and CDR2 SVGIG (reference sequence). CDR3 length equals 12 residues. As DNA, the CDR3 is TGTGCCTGGAGTGGCCTTGGCGGCGGCTACACCTTC. It translates to CAWSGLGGGYTF.

The chain is built from TRBV28 and TRBJ2-3; a weak D match, TRBD2 (5 bases). Trimming cost V 4 bases and J 9 bases, with 29 bases left between them. Looked up from germline, CDR1 is MDHEN and CDR2 is SYDVKM. The CDR3 length is 18 residues. CDR3 coding DNA: TGTGCCAGCAGTTCCATTTCGCATCGGACCCGCCGAGGGTCGACGCAGTATTTT. This translates into CASSSISHRTRRGSTQYF.

The chain employs TRBV28 and TRBJ1-2, with 8 bases fitting TRBD1. Germline V gene lookup returns CDR1 MDHEN and CDR2 SYDVKM. Trimming removed 6 bases from V and 7 bases from J; junction bases left unmatched: 7. The CDR3 loop spans 13 amino acids. Written as DNA, the CDR3 is TGTGCCAGCAGGGACAGGGAGCCGGCTGGCTACACCTTC. Its translation is CASRDREPAGYTF.

The CDR3 nucleotides are TGTGCCAGCAGTTTACCCCTCCCTGGCGGCGGGGACAGCTCCTACAATGAGCAGTTCTTC. This codes for CASSLPLPGGGDSSYNEQFF. The rearrangement links TRBV28 to TRBJ2-1, with D maybe TRBD1 (7 bases). The CDR3 has 20 residues. Per germline, CDR1 MDHEN and CDR2 SYDVKM. V lost 2 bases and J lost 0, with 23 bases in between.

The DNA for the CDR3 is TGCAGTGCTGCCCCGACTAGCGGCCTGTTCTTC. Translated: CSAAPTSGLFF. The chain employs TRBV20-1 and TRBJ2-1; TRBD2 matches 9 bases. The J segment lost 15 bases and the V segment lost 5 bases, leaving 8 bases of the junction unmatched. Germline CDR1 is DFQATT and CDR2 is SNEGSKA (reference sequence). This CDR3 has 11 residues.

V gene TRBV10-2 combines with J gene TRBJ1-3, with 10 bases that match TRBD1. The germline V gene encodes CDR1 WSHSY and CDR2 SAAADI. The junction had 6 bases not matched to a gene; V was cut back by 7 bases and J by 0 bases. The CDR3 is made up of 16 amino acids. CDR3 residues: CASKGQGTRSGNTIYF. CDR3 DNA sequence: TGCGCCAGCAAGGGACAGGGGACCCGCTCTGGAAACACCATATATTTT.